This T cell receptor (beta chain) was identified during a study of blood T cell repertoires in COVID-19. Study information: Sources were T cells, B-cell-depleted T cells, or PBMCs; the material itself was cDNA or gDNA.

Original methodology: From reference gene primer amplification, estimates of nucleated cell counts were derived. Sequencing used immunoSEQ multiplex PCR; TCRdb keeps in-frame clones, though not all of them. The DNA was the basis for D and trimming; V, J and clone size are from that table. The repertoire consists of roughly 87,000 clones, with roughly 89% occurring once and the leading ten covering 5.2%. This clone came up once. This TCR was sampled from a woman aged 80 or over with active COVID-19. Source material: peripheral blood.

As DNA, the CDR3 is TGTGCCAGCAGTACGGGTTTTTCTGGAAACACCATATATTTT. Protein product: CASSTGFSGNTIYF. The chain is built from TRBV28 and TRBJ1-3; D not resolved. CDR3 length: 14 residues. The germline gives CDR1 MDHEN, CDR2 SYDVKM. V shed 5 bases and J shed 1 base, with 9 bases lying between them. Based on the CDR3 plus reference TRBV28 and TRBJ1-3, the full variable domain is DVKVTQSSRYLVKRTGEKVFLECVQDMDHENMFWYRQDPGLGLRLIYFSYDVKMKEKGDIPEGYSVSREKKERFSLILESASTNQTSMYLCASSTGFSGNTIYFGEGSWLTVV.